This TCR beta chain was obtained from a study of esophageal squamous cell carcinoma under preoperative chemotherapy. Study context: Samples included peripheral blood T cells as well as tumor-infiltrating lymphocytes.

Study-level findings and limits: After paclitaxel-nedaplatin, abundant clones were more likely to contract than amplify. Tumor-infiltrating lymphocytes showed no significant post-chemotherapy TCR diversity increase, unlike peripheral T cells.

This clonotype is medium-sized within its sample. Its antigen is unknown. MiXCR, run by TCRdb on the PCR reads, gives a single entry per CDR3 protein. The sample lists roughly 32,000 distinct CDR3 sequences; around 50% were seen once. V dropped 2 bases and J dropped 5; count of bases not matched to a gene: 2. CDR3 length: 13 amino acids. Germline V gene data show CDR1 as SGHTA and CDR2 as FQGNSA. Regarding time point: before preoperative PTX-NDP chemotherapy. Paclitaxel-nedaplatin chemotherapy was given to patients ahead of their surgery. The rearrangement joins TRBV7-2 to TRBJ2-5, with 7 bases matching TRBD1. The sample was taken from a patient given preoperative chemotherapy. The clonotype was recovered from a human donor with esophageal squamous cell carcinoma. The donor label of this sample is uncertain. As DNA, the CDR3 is TGTGCCAGCAGCTTAATACAGGGGGAGACCCAGTACTTC. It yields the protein CASSLIQGETQYF.